This T cell receptor (beta chain) was sequenced for a study of Graves' ophthalmopathy and Graves' hyperthyroidism. Across the whole study: Stable hyperthyroidism meant no ophthalmopathy within 18 months of follow-up.

Hyperthyroidism patients were newly diagnosed, ill under 2 months, and aged 18 to 65 years. Orbital computed tomography, thyroid ultrasound, TRAb, serum thyroxine and clinical symptoms formed the basis of diagnosis. TCR beta CDR3 amplification used RNA transcripts. RT-PCR in the first round used HTBI primers; a second-round multiplex PCR followed. TCRdb reprocessed the multiplex PCR reads with MiXCR, giving one entry per CDR3 protein. Seen here are over a million distinct CDR3 sequences, around a third observed once, and the top ten hold more than 9.5%. This clonotype was seen many times. The sequence derives from an adult man with Graves' hyperthyroidism. What was sequenced was peripheral blood or thyroid tissue (not recorded which).

The CDR3 region is CAIRRDRTGAGELFF. Here the CDR3 DNA reads TGTGCCATCAGGCGGGACCGCACCGGGGCCGGGGAGCTGTTTTTT. This sequence joins TRBV10-3 and TRBJ2-2, with a possible D match to TRBD2 (6 bases). This CDR3 has 15 residues. V was shortened by 6 bases and J by 6 bases, with 17 bases between the two germline ends. Germline V lookup: CDR1 ENHRY, CDR2 SYGVKD.